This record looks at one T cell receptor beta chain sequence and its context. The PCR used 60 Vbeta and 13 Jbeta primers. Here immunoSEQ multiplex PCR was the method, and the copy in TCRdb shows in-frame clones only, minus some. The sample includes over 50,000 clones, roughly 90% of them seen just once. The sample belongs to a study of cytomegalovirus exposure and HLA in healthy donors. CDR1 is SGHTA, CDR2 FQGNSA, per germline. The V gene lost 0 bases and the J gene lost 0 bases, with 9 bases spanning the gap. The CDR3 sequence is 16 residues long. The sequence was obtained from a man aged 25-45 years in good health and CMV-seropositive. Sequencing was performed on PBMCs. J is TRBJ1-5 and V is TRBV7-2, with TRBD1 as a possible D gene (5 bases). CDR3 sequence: CASSLAGGDSNQPQHF. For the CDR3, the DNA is TGTGCCAGCAGCTTAGCGGGGGGAGATAGCAATCAGCCCCAGCATTTT.